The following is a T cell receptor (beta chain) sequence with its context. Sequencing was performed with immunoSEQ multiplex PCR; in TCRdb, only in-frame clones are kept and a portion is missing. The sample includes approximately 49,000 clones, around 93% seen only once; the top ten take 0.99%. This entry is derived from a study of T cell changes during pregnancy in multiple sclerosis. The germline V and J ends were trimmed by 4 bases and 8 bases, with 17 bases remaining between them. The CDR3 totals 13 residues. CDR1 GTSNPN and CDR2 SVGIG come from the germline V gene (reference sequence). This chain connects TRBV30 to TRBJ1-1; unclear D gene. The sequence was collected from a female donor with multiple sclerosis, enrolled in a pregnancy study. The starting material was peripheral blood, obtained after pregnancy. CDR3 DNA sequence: TGTGCCTGGACCACGACGGCGACGGGAGAAGCTTTCTTT. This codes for CAWTTTATGEAFF.